This paragraph covers one T cell receptor beta chain sequence. The antigen is not known. The length of the CDR3 is 14 residues. The V end was cut by 3 bases, the J end by 1 base, with 9 bases between. Germline lookup yields CDR1 MNHEY and CDR2 SVGAGI. The sample comes from a study of cytomegalovirus exposure and HLA in healthy donors. Study details: The Caucasian-associated ancestry cluster contained 81% of the 300 to 400 genotyped donors. The study, taken as a whole, reports: A few chains linked to CMV were shown in vitro to be specific for CMV antigens. It was assumed in the presence/absence analyses that sequencing depth was roughly uniform across donors.

The PCR used 60 Vbeta and 13 Jbeta primers. Authors' processing steps: Among the unique TCR beta chains that a later analysis counted, about 84 million in all, roughly 11 million were shared. Using immunoSEQ multiplex PCR, the repertoire was profiled, and TCRdb retains in-frame clones only, with some absent. Clone size and V and J calls were adopted from that table, with D and trimming inferred from the DNA. The sample holds about 84,000 clones; approximately 90% are singletons and the top ten take less than 2.5%. The specimen sequenced was PBMCs. The sequence was obtained from a man between 18 and 29 years old in good health and CMV-seronegative. The rearrangement joins TRBV6-5 to TRBJ1-1; a possible D gene is TRBD1 (6 bases). DNA of the CDR3: TGTGCCAGCAGTTATCGGGACACGAACACTGAAGCTTTCTTT. Translating gives CASSYRDTNTEAFF.